The present T cell receptor (beta chain) was sequenced within a study of cytomegalovirus exposure and HLA in healthy donors. Study-level findings and limits: Reportedly, cytomegalovirus status was diagnosed with high sensitivity and specificity.

Trimming cost V 0 bases and J 0 bases, with 12 bases left between them. Germline V gives CDR1 LNHNV, CDR2 YYDKDF (reference sequence). There are 17 residues in the CDR3. Data came from immunoSEQ multiplex PCR; TCRdb stores just in-frame clones and leaves some out. The table shows 200,000 or so clones, with roughly 84% occurring only once. Regarding this clone: Its antigen is not identified.

Specimen: PBMCs. The receptor's source is a woman in her thirties in good health and CMV-seropositive. The chain uses TRBV15 and TRBJ1-3; D is perhaps TRBD1 (5 bases). The DNA for the CDR3 is TGTGCCACCAGCAGAGATGGTCGGGGGTTCTCTGGAAACACCATATATTTT. As protein: CATSRDGRGFSGNTIYF.